The rows below give T cell receptor beta chains drawn from one sample of a study of CD8 T cells in ankylosing spondylitis. One entry per CDR3 protein results from TCRdb running MiXCR on the 5' RACE reads. The sample contains some 340,000 distinct CDR3 sequences, about 14% of which appear only once. Sequenced sample: blood, either unsorted or a sorted T cell fraction (not recorded which). Every receptor here comes from a male donor with ankylosing spondylitis or in good health (not recorded which). CDR3s leave out the opening cysteine and the closing phenylalanine or tryptophan. Where a row states a size, it is once, few, many or the class of an expanded clone; other rows omit it.

J gene: TRBJ1-4
clone size: .
V gene: TRBV7-9
CDR3 protein: ASSSAGEYGEKLF

J gene: TRBJ2-2
clone size: .
V gene: TRBV29-1
CDR3 protein: SGGDSGELF

J gene: TRBJ2-2
clone size: .
V gene: TRBV12-3/TRBV12-4
CDR3 protein: ASSPGGLAGVEGTGELF

J gene: TRBJ2-5
clone size: few
V gene: TRBV25-1
CDR3 protein: ASSEYMASGQETQY

J gene: TRBJ1-1
clone size: many
V gene: TRBV12-3/TRBV12-4
CDR3 protein: ASSSTTGGGTEAF

J gene: TRBJ2-7
clone size: few
V gene: TRBV21-1
CDR3 protein: ASRRGVGAYEQY

J gene: TRBJ2-3
clone size: many
V gene: TRBV12-3/TRBV12-4
CDR3 protein: ASTISLAGRGTQY

J gene: TRBJ1-4
clone size: few
V gene: TRBV2
CDR3 protein: ASMLDRGDEKLF

J gene: TRBJ1-1
clone size: few
V gene: TRBV20-1
CDR3 protein: SAGRGRTTAEAF

J gene: TRBJ1-2
clone size: .
V gene: TRBV19
CDR3 protein: ASLPPTVPGRNYGYT

J gene: TRBJ2-5
clone size: .
V gene: TRBV10-3
CDR3 protein: AIKEFAGEETQY

J gene: TRBJ1-1
clone size: many
V gene: TRBV7-8
CDR3 protein: ASSVTGPNTEAF

J gene: TRBJ1-1
clone size: many
V gene: TRBV7-9
CDR3 protein: ASSFLRTEAF

J gene: TRBJ2-5
clone size: .
V gene: TRBV20-1
CDR3 protein: SAEVLQETQY

J gene: TRBJ2-3
clone size: few
V gene: TRBV29-1
CDR3 protein: SVGLAGTLDTQY

J gene: TRBJ2-2
clone size: .
V gene: TRBV6-1
CDR3 protein: ASASSGLFTGELF

J gene: TRBJ2-7
clone size: .
V gene: TRBV5-1
CDR3 protein: ASSLEVAGGPRQY

J gene: TRBJ1-1
clone size: few
V gene: TRBV29-1
CDR3 protein: SFLTGTGVQEAF

J gene: TRBJ2-3
clone size: .
V gene: TRBV6-1
CDR3 protein: ASRDNFVDTQY

J gene: TRBJ2-3
clone size: .
V gene: TRBV20-1
CDR3 protein: SATELLGTPEDTQY

J gene: TRBJ2-2
clone size: .
V gene: TRBV14
CDR3 protein: ASSQENRFTGELF

J gene: TRBJ2-5
clone size: .
V gene: TRBV9
CDR3 protein: ASSVDGARETQY

J gene: TRBJ2-7
clone size: .
V gene: TRBV27
CDR3 protein: ASSPGDRPPYEQY

J gene: TRBJ2-4
clone size: .
V gene: TRBV19
CDR3 protein: ASSIEGGNIQY

J gene: TRBJ2-7
clone size: .
V gene: TRBV6-1
CDR3 protein: ASKAELYEQY

J gene: TRBJ1-2
clone size: many
V gene: TRBV5-1
CDR3 protein: ASSRDVIRDRGPGYT

J gene: TRBJ2-2
clone size: many
V gene: TRBV7-2
CDR3 protein: ASSLRGVPGELF

J gene: TRBJ1-2
clone size: few
V gene: TRBV20-1
CDR3 protein: SARPGQGGFGYT

J gene: TRBJ2-5
clone size: few
V gene: TRBV5-1
CDR3 protein: ASSLAGATYQETQY

J gene: TRBJ2-3
clone size: few
V gene: TRBV10-3
CDR3 protein: AISASGRIADTQY

J gene: TRBJ2-5
clone size: few
V gene: TRBV20-1
CDR3 protein: SASGQGEETQY

J gene: TRBJ1-1
clone size: many
V gene: TRBV6-5
CDR3 protein: ASSYSAGNTEAF

J gene: TRBJ2-2
clone size: .
V gene: TRBV6-1
CDR3 protein: ASKGQRNTGELF

J gene: TRBJ2-5
clone size: .
V gene: TRBV15
CDR3 protein: ATSRFSGGQETQY

J gene: TRBJ2-3
clone size: .
V gene: TRBV7-2
CDR3 protein: ASSLNSADTQY

J gene: TRBJ2-3
clone size: few
V gene: TRBV7-7
CDR3 protein: ASSWNGGTDTQY

J gene: TRBJ1-3
clone size: .
V gene: TRBV6-1
CDR3 protein: ASRETGSGNTIY

J gene: TRBJ1-1
clone size: .
V gene: TRBV27
CDR3 protein: ASSQFGTVNTEAF

J gene: TRBJ1-1
clone size: .
V gene: TRBV5-6
CDR3 protein: ASSLRETLGQSNTEAF

J gene: TRBJ1-4
clone size: few
V gene: TRBV20-1
CDR3 protein: SARKGDNEKLF

J gene: TRBJ1-4
clone size: many
V gene: TRBV5-5
CDR3 protein: ASIGQGARKLF

J gene: TRBJ1-2
clone size: .
V gene: TRBV20-1
CDR3 protein: RPFGQAHYGYT

J gene: TRBJ2-7
clone size: .
V gene: TRBV3-1
CDR3 protein: ASSQDSGRRTYEQY

J gene: TRBJ2-7
clone size: .
V gene: TRBV3-1
CDR3 protein: ASSRGTEGTVSYEQY

J gene: TRBJ2-2
clone size: .
V gene: TRBV2
CDR3 protein: ASSGVGGRPGELF

J gene: TRBJ2-3
clone size: .
V gene: TRBV19
CDR3 protein: ASSIGLAGGTDTQY

J gene: TRBJ2-3
clone size: .
V gene: TRBV3-1
CDR3 protein: ASSHRQGQEDTQY

J gene: TRBJ2-7
clone size: few
V gene: TRBV6-1
CDR3 protein: ASSMGTGTYEQY

J gene: TRBJ1-1
clone size: many
V gene: TRBV12-3/TRBV12-4
CDR3 protein: ASTRRWTEAF

J gene: TRBJ1-4
clone size: many
V gene: TRBV5-1
CDR3 protein: ASSLGNSVATNEKLF